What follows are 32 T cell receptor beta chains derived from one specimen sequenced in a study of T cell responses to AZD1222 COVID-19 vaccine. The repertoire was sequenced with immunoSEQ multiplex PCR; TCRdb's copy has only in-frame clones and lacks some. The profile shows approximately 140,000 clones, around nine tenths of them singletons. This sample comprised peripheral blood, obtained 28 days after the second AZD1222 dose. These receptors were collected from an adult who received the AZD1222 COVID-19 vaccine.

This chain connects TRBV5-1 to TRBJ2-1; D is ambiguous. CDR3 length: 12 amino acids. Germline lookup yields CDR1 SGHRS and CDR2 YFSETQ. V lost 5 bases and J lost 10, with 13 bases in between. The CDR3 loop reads CASRNPIGEQFF. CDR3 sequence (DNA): TGCGCCAGCAGGAACCCCATCGGGGAGCAGTTCTTC. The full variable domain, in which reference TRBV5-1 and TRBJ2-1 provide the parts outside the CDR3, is KAGVTQTPRYLIKTRGQQVTLSCSPISGHRSVSWYQQTPGQGLQFLFEYFSETQRNKGNFPGRFSGRQFSNSRSEMNVSTLELGDSALYLCASRNPIGEQFFGPGTRLTVL.

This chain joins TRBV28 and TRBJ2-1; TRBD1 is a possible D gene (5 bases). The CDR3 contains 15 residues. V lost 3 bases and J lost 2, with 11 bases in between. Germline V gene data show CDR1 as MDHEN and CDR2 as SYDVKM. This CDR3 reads CASSLGGAPYNEQFF. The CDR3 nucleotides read TGTGCCAGCAGTTTGGGTGGGGCCCCCTACAATGAGCAGTTCTTC.

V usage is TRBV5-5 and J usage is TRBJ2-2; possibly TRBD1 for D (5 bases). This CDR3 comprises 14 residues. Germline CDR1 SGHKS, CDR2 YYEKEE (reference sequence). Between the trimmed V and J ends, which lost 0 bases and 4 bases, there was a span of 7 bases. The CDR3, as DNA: TGTGCCAGCAGCTTGGAAGGGGTCACCGGGGAGCTGTTTTTT. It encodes CASSLEGVTGELFF.

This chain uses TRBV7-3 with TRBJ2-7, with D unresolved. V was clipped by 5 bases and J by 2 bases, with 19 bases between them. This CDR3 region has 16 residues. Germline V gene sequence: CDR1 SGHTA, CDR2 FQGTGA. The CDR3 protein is CASSPYHSSIPYEQYF. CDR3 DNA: TGTGCCAGCAGCCCTTACCATTCTAGTATCCCCTACGAGCAGTACTTC.

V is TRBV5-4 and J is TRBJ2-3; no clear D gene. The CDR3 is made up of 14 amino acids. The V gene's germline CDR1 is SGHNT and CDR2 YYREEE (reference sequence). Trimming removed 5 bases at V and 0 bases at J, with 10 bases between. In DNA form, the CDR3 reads TGTGCCAGCAGACTCGACGGAAGCACAGATACGCAGTATTTT. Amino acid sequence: CASRLDGSTDTQYF.

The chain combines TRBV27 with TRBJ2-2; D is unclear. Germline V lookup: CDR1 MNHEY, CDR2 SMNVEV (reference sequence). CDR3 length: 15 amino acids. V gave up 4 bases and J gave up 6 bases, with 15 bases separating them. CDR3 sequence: CASSSLGSWAGELFF. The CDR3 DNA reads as TGTGCCAGCAGTTCCCTGGGCAGTTGGGCCGGGGAGCTGTTTTTT.

The CDR3: CASSQSGDPGTEAFF. CDR3 nucleotide sequence: TGTGCCAGCAGCCAATCGGGGGACCCCGGGACTGAAGCTTTCTTT. The chain uses TRBV4-2 and TRBJ1-1, with D tentatively TRBD1 (5 bases). The CDR3 length is 15 residues. Trimming removed 2 bases from V and 5 bases from J, with 15 bases in between. The germline gives CDR1 LGHNA, CDR2 YNFKEQ.

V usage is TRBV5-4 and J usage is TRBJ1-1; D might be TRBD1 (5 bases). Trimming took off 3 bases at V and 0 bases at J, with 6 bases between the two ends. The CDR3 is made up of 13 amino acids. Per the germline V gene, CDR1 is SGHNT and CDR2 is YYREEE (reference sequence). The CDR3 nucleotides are TGTGCCAGCAGCTCCAGGGTGAACACTGAAGCTTTCTTT. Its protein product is CASSSRVNTEAFF.

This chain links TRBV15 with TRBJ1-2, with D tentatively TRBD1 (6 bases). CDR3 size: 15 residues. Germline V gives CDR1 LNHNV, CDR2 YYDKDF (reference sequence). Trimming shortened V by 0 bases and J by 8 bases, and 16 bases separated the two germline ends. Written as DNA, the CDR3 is TGTGCCACCAGCAGAGAAACAGGGCTTCCCGGCGGCTACACCTTC. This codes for CATSRETGLPGGYTF. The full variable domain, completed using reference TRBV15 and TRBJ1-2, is DAMVIQNPRYQVTQFGKPVTLSCSQTLNHNVMYWYQQKSSQAPKLLFHYYDKDFNNEADTPDNFQSRRPNTSFCFLDIRSPGLGDTAMYLCATSRETGLPGGYTFGSGTRLTVV.

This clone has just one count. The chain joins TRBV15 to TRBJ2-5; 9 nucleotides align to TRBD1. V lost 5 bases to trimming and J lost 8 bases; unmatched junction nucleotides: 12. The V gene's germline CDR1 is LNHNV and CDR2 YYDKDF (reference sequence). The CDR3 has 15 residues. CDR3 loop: CATSGRRGQGSTQYF. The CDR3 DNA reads TGTGCCACCAGCGGCCGGAGGGGACAGGGCAGTACCCAGTACTTC.

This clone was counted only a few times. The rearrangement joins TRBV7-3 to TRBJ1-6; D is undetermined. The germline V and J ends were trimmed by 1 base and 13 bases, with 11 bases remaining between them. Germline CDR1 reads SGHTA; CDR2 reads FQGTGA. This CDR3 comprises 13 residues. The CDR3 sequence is CASSLRAFTPLHF. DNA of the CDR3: TGTGCCAGCAGCTTAAGGGCATTCACGCCCCTCCACTTT.

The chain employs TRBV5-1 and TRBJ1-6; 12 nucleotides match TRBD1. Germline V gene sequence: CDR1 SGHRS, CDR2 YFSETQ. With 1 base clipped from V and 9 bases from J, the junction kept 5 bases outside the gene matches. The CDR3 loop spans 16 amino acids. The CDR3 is CASSLPGQGAGSPLHF. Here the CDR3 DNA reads TGCGCCAGCAGCTTGCCGGGACAGGGGGCCGGTTCACCCCTCCACTTT.

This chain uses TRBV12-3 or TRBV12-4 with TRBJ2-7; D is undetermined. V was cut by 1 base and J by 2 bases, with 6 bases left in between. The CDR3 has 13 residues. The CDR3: CASSLGGTYEQYF. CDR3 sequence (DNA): TGTGCCAGCAGTTTAGGCGGTACCTACGAGCAGTACTTC.

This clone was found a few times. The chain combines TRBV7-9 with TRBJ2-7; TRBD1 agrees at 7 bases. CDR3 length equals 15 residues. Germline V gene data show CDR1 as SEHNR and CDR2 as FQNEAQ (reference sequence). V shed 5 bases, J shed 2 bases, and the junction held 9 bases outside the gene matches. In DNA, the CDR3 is TGTGCCAGCAGCCGTGGGGACAGCTCGACCTACGAGCAGTACTTC. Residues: CASSRGDSSTYEQYF. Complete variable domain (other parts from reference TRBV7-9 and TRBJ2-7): DTGVSQNPRHKITKRGQNVTFRCDPISEHNRLYWYRQTLGQGPEFLTYFQNEAQLEKSRLLSDRFSAERPKGSFSTLEIQRTEQGDSAMYLCASSRGDSSTYEQYFGPGTRLTVT.

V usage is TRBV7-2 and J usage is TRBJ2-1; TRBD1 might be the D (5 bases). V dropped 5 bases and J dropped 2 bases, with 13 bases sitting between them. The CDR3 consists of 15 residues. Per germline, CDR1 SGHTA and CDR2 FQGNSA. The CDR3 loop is CASSVRVVTYNEQFF. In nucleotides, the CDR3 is TGTGCCAGCAGCGTCAGGGTTGTCACCTACAATGAGCAGTTCTTC.

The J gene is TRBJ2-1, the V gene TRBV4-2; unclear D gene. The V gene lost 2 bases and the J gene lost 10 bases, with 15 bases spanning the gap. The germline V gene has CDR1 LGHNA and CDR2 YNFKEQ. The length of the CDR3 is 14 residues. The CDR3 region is CASSQYTSGLEQFF. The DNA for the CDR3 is TGTGCCAGCAGCCAATATACTTCGGGCCTGGAGCAGTTCTTC.

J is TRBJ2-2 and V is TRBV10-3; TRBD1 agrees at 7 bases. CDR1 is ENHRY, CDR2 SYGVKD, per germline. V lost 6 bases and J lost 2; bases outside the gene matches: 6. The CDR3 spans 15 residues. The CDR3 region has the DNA TGTGCCATCAGGTCCGGGACAGATAACACCGGGGAGCTGTTTTTT. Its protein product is CAIRSGTDNTGELFF.

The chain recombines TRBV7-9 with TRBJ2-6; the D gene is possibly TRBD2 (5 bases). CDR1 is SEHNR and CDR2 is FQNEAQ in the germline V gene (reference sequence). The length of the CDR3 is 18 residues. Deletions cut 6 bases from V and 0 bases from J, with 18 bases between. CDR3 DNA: TGTGCCAGCAGACCATGGGGAACAGCGGTCTCTGGGGCCAACGTCCTGACTTTC. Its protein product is CASRPWGTAVSGANVLTF.

The CDR3 here is CASSLGTSGNEQFF. The CDR3 bases are TGTGCCAGCAGCTTAGGGACTAGCGGCAATGAGCAGTTCTTC. This rearrangement joins TRBV7-9 to TRBJ2-1; 10 nucleotides align to TRBD2. This CDR3 spans 14 amino acids. In germline, CDR1 is SEHNR, CDR2 FQNEAQ (reference sequence). Losses at the gene ends were 1 base for V and 6 bases for J; bases not matched to a gene: 0.

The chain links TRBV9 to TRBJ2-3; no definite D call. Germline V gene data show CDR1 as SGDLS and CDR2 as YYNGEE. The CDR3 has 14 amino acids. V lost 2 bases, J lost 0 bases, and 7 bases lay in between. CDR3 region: CASSVSTSTDTQYF. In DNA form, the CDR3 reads TGTGCCAGCAGCGTTTCAACCAGCACAGATACGCAGTATTTT.

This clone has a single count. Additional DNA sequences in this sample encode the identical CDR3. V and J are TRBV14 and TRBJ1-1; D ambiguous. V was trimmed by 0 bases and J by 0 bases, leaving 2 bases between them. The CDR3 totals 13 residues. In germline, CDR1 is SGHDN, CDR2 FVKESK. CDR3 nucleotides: TGTGCCAGCAGCCAAGATATGAACACTGAAGCTTTCTTT. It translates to CASSQDMNTEAFF.

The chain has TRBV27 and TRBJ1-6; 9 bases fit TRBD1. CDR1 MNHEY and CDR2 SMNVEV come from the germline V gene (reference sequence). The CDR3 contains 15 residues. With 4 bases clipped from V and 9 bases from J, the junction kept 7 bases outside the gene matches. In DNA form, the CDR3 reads TGTGCCAGCAGTTCGGACAGGGGCCGGACTTCACCCCTCCACTTT. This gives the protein CASSSDRGRTSPLHF.

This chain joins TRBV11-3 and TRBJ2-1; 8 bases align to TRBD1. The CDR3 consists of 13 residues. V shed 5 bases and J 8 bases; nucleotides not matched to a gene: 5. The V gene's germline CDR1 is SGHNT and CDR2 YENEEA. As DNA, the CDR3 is TGTGCCAGCAGCCCAGACAGGGGTTATGAGCAGTTCTTC. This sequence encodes CASSPDRGYEQFF.

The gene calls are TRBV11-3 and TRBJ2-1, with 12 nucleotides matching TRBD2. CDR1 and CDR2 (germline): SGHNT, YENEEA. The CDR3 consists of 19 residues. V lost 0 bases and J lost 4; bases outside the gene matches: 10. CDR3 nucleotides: TGTGCCAGCAGCTTAGATCACCCGGGACTAGCGGGTCTTTACAATGAGCAGTTCTTC. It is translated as CASSLDHPGLAGLYNEQFF.

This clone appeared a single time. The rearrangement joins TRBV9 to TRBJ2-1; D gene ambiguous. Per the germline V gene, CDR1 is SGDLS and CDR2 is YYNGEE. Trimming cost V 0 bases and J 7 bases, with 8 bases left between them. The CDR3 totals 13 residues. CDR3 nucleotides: TGTGCCAGCAGCGTAGGCGTTGAAAATGAGCAGTTCTTC. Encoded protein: CASSVGVENEQFF.

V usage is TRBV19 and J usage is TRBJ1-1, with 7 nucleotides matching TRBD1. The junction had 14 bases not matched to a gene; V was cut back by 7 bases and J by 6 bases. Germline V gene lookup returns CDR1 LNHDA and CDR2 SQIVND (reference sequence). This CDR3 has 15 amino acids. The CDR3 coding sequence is TGTGCCAGTACCCCCCGGGAGGGGGCGAGAGCTGAAGCTTTCTTT. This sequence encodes CASTPREGARAEAFF.

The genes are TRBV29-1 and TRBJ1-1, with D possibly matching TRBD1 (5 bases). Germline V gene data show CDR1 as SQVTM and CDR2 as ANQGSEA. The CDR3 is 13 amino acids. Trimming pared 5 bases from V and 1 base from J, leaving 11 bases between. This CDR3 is CSVTGRGNTEAFF. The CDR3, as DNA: TGCAGCGTTACCGGGAGGGGGAACACTGAAGCTTTCTTT.

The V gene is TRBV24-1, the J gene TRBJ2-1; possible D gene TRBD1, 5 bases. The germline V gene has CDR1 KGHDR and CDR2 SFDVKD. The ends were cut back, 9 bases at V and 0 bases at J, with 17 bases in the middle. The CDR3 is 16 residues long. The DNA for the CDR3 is TGTGCCACCGGGCCCGGCAGGGCGAGCTCCTACAATGAGCAGTTCTTC. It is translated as CATGPGRASSYNEQFF.

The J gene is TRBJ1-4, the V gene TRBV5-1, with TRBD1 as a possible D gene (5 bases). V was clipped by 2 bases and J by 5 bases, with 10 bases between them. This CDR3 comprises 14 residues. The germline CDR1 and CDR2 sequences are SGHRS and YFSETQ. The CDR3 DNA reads TGCGCCAGCAGCTTTATCGGGGGGAATGAAAAACTGTTTTTT. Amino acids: CASSFIGGNEKLFF. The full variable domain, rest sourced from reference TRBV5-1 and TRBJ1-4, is KAGVTQTPRYLIKTRGQQVTLSCSPISGHRSVSWYQQTPGQGLQFLFEYFSETQRNKGNFPGRFSGRQFSNSRSEMNVSTLELGDSALYLCASSFIGGNEKLFFGSGTQLSVL.

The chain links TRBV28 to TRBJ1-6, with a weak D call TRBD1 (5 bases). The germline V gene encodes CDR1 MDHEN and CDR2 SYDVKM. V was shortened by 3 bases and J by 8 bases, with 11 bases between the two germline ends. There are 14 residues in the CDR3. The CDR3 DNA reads TGTGCCAGCAGTTTCCAAGGGACCTATTCACCCCTCCACTTT. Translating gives CASSFQGTYSPLHF.

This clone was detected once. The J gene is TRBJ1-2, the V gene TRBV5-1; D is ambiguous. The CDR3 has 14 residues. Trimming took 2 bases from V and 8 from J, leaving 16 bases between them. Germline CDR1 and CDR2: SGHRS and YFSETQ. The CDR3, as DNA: TGCGCCAGCAGCTTCGAGGTTAGCTCGAAGGGCTACACCTTC. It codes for CASSFEVSSKGYTF.

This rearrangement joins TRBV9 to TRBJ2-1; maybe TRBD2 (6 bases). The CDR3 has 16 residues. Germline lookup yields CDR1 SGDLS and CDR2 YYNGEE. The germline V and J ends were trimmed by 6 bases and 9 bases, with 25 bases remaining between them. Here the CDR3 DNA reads TGTGCCAGCATGCCCCAGGCGGCGGCGGGAATTGGTGAGCAGTTCTTC. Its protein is CASMPQAAAGIGEQFF.